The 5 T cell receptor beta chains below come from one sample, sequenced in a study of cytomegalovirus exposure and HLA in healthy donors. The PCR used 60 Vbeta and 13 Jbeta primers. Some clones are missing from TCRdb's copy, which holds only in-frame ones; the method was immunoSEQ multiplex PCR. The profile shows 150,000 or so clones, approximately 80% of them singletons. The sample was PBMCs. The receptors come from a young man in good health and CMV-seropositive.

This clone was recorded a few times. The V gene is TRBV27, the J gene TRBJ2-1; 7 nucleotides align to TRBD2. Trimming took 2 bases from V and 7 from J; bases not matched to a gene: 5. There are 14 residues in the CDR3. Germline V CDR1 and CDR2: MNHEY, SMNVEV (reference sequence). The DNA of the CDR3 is TGTGCCAGCAGTTTAGCGGGAGAGAATAATGAGCAGTTCTTC. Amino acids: CASSLAGENNEQFF.

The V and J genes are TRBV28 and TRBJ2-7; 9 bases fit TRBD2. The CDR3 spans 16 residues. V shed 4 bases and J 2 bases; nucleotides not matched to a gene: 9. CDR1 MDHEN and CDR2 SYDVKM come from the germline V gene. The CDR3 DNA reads TGTGCCAGCAGTTCGAGCGGGACTAGCATGCCCTACGAGCAGTACTTC. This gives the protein CASSSSGTSMPYEQYF.

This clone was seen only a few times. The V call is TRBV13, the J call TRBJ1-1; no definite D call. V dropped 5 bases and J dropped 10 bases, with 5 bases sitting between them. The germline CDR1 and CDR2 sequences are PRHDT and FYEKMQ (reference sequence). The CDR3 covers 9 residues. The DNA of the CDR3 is TGTGCCAGCAGCCCGAGAGCTTTCTTT. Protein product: CASSPRAFF.

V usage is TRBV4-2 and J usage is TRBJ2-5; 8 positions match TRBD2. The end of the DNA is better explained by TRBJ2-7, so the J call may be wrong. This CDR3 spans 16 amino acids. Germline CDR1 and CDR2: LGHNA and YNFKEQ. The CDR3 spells CASSQDIGLALYEQYF. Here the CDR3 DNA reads TGTGCCAGCAGCCAAGACATCGGACTAGCCTTATACGAGCAGTACTTC.

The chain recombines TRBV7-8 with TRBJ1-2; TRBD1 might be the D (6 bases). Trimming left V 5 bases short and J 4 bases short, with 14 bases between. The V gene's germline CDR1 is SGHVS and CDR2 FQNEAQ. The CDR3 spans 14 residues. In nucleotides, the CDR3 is TGTGCCAGCAGCGTACAGGGTAGTGCCTATGGCTACACCTTC. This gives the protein CASSVQGSAYGYTF.